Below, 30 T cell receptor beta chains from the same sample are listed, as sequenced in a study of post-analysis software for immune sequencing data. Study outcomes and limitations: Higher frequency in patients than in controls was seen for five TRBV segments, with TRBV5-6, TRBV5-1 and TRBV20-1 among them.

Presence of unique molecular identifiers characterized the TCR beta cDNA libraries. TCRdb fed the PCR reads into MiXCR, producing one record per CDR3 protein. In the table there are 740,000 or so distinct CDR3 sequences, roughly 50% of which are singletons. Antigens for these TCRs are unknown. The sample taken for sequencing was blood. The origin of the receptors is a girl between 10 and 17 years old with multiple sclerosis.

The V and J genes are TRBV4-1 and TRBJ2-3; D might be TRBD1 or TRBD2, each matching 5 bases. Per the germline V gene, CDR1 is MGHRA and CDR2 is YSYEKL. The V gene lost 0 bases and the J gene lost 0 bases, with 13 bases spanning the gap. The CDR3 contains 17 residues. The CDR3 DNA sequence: TGCGCCAGCAGCCAAGAGCGGAGATGGGGGAGCACAGATACGCAGTATTTT. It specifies CASSQERRWGSTDTQYF.

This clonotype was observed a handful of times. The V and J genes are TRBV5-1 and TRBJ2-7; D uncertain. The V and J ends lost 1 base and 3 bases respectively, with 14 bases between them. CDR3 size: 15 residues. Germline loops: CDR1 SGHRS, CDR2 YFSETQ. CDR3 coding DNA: TGCGCCAGCAGCTTGCAATGGGGTAAGGTCTACGAGCAGTACTTC. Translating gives CASSLQWGKVYEQYF.

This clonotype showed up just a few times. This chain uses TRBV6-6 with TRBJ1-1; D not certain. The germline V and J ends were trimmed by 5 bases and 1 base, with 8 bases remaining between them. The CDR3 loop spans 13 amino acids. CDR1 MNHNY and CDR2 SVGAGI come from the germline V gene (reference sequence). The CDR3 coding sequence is TGTGCCAGCAGTACTATGGAGAACACTGAAGCTTTCTTT. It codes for CASSTMENTEAFF.

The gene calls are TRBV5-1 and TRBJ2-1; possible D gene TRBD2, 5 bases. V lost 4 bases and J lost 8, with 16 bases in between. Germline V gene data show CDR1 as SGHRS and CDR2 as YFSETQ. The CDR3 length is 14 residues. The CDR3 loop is CASSVSARRDEQFF. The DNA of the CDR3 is TGCGCCAGCAGCGTTAGCGCTCGGCGCGATGAGCAGTTCTTC.

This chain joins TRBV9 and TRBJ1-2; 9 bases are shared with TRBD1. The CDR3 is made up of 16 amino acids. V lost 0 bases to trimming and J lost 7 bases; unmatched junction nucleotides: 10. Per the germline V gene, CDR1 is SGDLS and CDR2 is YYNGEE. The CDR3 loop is CASSVASLTGGGGYTF. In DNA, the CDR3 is TGTGCCAGCAGCGTAGCGAGCTTAACAGGGGGCGGTGGCTACACCTTC.

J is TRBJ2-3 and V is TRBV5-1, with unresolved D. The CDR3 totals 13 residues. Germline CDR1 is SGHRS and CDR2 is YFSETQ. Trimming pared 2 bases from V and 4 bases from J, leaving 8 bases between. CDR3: CASSFVLADTQYF. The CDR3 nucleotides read TGCGCCAGCAGCTTCGTGCTAGCAGATACGCAGTATTTT.

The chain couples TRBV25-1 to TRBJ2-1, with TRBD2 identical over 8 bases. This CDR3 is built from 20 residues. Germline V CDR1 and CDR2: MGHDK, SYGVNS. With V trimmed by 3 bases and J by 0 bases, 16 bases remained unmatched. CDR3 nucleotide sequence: TGTGCCAGCAGTGATATTAGCGGGACTTTCAACTTGTACTCCTACAATGAGCAGTTCTTC. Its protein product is CASSDISGTFNLYSYNEQFF.

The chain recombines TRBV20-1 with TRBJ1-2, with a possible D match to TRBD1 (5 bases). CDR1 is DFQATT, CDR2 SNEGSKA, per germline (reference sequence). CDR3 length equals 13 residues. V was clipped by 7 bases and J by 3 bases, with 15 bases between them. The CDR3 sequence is CSVKPVGDYGYTF. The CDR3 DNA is TGCAGTGTAAAGCCCGTGGGGGACTATGGCTACACCTTC.

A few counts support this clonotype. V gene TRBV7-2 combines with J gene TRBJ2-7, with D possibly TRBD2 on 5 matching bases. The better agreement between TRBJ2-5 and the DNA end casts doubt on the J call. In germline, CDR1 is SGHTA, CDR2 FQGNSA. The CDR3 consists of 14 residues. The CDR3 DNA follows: TGTGCCAGCAGCTTGCGCGGGTACCAAGAGACCCAGTACTTC. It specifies CASSLRGYQETQYF.

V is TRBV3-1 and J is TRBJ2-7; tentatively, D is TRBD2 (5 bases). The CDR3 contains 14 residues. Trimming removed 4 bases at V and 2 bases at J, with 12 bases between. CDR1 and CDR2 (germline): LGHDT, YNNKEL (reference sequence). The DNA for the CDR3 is TGTGCCAGCAGCCCGACTATGACGGCCTACGAGCAGTACTTC. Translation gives CASSPTMTAYEQYF.

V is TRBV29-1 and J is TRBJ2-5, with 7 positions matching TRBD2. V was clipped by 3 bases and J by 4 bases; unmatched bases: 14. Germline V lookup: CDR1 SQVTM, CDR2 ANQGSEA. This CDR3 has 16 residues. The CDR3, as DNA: TGCAGCGTTGAGGCGTTGTGGGGGAGGGCCGTAGAGACCCAGTACTTC. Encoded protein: CSVEALWGRAVETQYF.

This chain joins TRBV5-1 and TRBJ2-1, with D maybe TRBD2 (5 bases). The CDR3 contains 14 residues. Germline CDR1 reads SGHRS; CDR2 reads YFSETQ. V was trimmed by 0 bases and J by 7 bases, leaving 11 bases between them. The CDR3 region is CASSLGVSGNEQFF. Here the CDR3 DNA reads TGCGCCAGCAGCTTGGGAGTGTCGGGAAATGAGCAGTTCTTC.

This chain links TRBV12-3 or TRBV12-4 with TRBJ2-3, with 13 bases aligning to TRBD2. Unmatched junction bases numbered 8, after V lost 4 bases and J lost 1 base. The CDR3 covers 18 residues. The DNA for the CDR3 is TGTGCCAGCAGTTCCCGGACTAGCGGGGGCGCCGGCACAGATACGCAGTATTTT. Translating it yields CASSSRTSGGAGTDTQYF.

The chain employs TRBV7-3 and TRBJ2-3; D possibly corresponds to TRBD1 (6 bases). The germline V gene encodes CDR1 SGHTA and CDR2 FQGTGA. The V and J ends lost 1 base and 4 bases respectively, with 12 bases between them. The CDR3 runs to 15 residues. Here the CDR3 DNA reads TGTGCCAGCAGCTTAAGGCAGGGGAGTGCAGATACGCAGTATTTT. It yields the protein CASSLRQGSADTQYF. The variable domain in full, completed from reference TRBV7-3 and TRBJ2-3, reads GAGVSQTPSNKVTEKGKYVELRCDPISGHTALYWYRQSLGQGPEFLIYFQGTGAADDSGLPNDRFFAVRPEGSVSTLKIQRTERGDSAVYLCASSLRQGSADTQYFGPGTRLTVL.

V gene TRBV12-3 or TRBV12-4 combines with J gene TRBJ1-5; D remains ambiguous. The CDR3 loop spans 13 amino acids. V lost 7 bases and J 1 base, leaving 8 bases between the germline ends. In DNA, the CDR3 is TGTGCCAGCACGCGGCAGAGCAATCAGCCCCAGCATTTT. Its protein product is CASTRQSNQPQHF.

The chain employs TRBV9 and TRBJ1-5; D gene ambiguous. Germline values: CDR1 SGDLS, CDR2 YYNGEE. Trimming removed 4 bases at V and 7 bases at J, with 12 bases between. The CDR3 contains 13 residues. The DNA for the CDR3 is TGTGCCAGCAGCCAGAACGACCTACAGCCCCAGCATTTT. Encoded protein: CASSQNDLQPQHF. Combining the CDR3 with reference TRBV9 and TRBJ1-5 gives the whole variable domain DSGVTQTPKHLITATGQRVTLRCSPRSGDLSVYWYQQSLDQGLQFLIQYYNGEERAKGNILERFSAQQFPDLHSELNLSSLELGDSALYFCASSQNDLQPQHFGDGTRLSIL.

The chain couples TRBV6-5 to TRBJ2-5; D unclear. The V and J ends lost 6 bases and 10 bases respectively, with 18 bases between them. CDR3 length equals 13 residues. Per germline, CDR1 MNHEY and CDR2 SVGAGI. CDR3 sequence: CASRMARLEVQYF. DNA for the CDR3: TGTGCCAGCAGAATGGCCCGTCTAGAGGTCCAGTACTTC.

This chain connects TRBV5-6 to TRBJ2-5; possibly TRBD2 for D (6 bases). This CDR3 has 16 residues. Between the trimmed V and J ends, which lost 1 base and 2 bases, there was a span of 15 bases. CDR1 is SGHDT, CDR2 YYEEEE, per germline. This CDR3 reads CASSLIGAGSQETQYF. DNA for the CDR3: TGTGCCAGCAGCTTGATCGGGGCGGGGTCGCAAGAGACCCAGTACTTC.

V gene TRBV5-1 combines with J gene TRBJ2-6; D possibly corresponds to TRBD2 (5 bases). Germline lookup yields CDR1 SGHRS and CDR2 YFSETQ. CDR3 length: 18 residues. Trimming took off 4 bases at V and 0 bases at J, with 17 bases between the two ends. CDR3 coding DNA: TGCGCCAGCAGCCCCTCCGGGGTTCTTTACTCTGGGGCCAACGTCCTGACTTTC. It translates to CASSPSGVLYSGANVLTF.

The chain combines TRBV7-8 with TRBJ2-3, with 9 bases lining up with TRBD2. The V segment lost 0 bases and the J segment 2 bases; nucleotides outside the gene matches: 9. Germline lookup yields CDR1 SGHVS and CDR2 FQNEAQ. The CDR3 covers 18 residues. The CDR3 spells CASSLAKGLAGSTDTQYF. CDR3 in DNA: TGTGCCAGCAGCTTAGCGAAAGGTCTAGCGGGGTCCACAGATACGCAGTATTTT. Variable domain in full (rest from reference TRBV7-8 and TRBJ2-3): GAGVSQSPRYKVAKRGQDVALRCDPISGHVSLFWYQQALGQGPEFLTYFQNEAQLDKSGLPSDRFFAERPEGSVSTLKIQRTQQEDSAVYLCASSLAKGLAGSTDTQYFGPGTRLTVL.

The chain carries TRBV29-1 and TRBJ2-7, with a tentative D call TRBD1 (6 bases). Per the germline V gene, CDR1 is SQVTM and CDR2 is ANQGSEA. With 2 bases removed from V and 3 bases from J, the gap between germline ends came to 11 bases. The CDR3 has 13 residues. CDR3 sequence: CSVEPGVGYEQYF. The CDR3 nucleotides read TGCAGCGTTGAACCAGGGGTGGGCTACGAGCAGTACTTC.

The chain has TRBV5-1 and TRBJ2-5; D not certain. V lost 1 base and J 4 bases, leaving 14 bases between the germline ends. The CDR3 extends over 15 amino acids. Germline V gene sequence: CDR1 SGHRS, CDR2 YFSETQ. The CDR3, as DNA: TGCGCCAGCAGCTTGATGGTTGCTCGAGGAGAGACCCAGTACTTC. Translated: CASSLMVARGETQYF.

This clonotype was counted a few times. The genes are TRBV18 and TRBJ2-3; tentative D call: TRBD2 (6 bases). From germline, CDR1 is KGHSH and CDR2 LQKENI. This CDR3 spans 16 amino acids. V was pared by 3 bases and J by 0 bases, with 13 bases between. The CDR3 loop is CASSPSGHTSTDTQYF. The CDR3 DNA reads TGTGCCAGCTCACCCAGCGGGCACACTAGCACAGATACGCAGTATTTT.

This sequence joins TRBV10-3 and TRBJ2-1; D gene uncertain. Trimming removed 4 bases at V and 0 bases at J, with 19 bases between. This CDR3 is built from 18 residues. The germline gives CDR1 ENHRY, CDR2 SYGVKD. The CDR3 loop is CAISGSSGVPSSYNEQFF. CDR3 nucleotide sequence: TGTGCCATCAGTGGAAGTAGTGGCGTGCCGAGCTCCTACAATGAGCAGTTCTTC.

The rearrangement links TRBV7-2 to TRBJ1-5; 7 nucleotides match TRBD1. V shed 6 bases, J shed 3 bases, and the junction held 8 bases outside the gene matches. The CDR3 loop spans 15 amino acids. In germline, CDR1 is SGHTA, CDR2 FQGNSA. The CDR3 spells CASSRVGQNNQPQHF. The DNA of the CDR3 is TGTGCCAGCAGTCGGGTGGGACAGAACAATCAGCCCCAGCATTTT.

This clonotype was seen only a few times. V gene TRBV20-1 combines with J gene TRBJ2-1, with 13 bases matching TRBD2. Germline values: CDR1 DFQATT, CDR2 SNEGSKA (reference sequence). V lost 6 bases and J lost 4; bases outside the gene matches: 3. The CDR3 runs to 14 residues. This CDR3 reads CSAMTSGRYNEQFF. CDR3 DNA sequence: TGCAGTGCGATGACTAGCGGGAGGTACAATGAGCAGTTCTTC.

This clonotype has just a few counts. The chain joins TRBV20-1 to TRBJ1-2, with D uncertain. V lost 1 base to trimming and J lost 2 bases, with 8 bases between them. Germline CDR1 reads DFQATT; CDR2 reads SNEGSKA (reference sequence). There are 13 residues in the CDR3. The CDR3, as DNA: TGCAGTGCTAGAGTGCAGCTGAACTATGGCTACACCTTC. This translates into CSARVQLNYGYTF.

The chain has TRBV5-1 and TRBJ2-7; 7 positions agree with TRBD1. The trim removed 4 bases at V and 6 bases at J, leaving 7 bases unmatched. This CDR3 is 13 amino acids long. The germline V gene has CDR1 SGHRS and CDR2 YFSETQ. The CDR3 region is CASSRSGDSEQYF. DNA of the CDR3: TGCGCCAGCAGCCGCTCCGGGGACAGCGAGCAGTACTTC. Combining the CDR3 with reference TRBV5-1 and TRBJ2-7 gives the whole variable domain KAGVTQTPRYLIKTRGQQVTLSCSPISGHRSVSWYQQTPGQGLQFLFEYFSETQRNKGNFPGRFSGRQFSNSRSEMNVSTLELGDSALYLCASSRSGDSEQYFGPGTRLTVT.

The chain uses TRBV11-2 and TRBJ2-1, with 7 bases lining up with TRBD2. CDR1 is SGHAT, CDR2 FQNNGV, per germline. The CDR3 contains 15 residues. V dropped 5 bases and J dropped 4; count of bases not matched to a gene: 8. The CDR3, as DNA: TGTGCCAGCAGCGTCGGGACTACTCCGTACAATGAGCAGTTCTTC. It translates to CASSVGTTPYNEQFF.

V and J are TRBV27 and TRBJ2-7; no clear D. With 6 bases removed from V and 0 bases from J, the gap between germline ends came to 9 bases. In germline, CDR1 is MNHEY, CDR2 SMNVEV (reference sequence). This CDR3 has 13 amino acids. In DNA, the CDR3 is TGTGCCAGCAGGCTTCAGGTCTCCTACGAGCAGTACTTC. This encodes CASRLQVSYEQYF.